The table lists the clone carrying this T cell receptor (beta chain) with a few counts. The antigen remains undetermined. These data belong to a study of molecular identifiers for immune sequencing clone quantification. On the study more broadly: Five portions were made in replicates from RNA of around 20,000 or 100,000 naive CD8 cells, and four underwent sequencing. Notes on the study in general: Naive cells had under 1% of molecules in clones above 20 RNA copies, effectors over 99%. Spiked Jurkat TCR RNA from one cell was reportedly detectable among fewer than 1.2 million naive cells.

Preparation of the bulk TCR libraries relied on previously described methods and listed TCR primers. TCRdb reprocessed the PCR reads via MiXCR and lists one record per CDR3 protein. The data contain about 330,000 distinct CDR3 sequences, roughly a quarter of them singletons. CDR3 length: 15 residues. CDR1 is DFQATT and CDR2 is SNEGSKA in the germline V gene (reference sequence). V shed 6 bases and J 6 bases; nucleotides not matched to a gene: 14. The source is a human donor in good health. Some libraries in this study had Jurkat cell RNA spiked in. The sample was naive CD8+ T cells from blood, with Jurkat cell RNA spiked in. Subset specified: FACS-sorted CD8+CD4-CCR7+CD45RA+ naive T cells. The chain links TRBV20-1 to TRBJ2-3; 8 positions match TRBD1. The CDR3 nucleotides are TGCAGTGCCATTGACCATGGACAGGGTGAGGATACGCAGTATTTT. Encoded protein: CSAIDHGQGEDTQYF.